This TCR beta chain is from a study of blood T cell repertoires in COVID-19. Across the study: From T cells, B-cell-depleted T cells, or PBMCs came the material, which was cDNA or gDNA.

Method: immunoSEQ multiplex PCR; TCRdb's copy keeps in-frame clones and lacks some. The table includes around 67,000 clones, 70% to 90% detected once. The germline CDR1 and CDR2 sequences are ENHRY and SYGVKD. The V segment lost 6 bases and the J segment 3 bases; nucleotides outside the gene matches: 5. The length of the CDR3 is 14 residues. The sample taken for sequencing was peripheral blood. This sequence originates from a woman of 80 years or more with active or convalescent COVID-19. V usage is TRBV10-3 and J usage is TRBJ1-5; TRBD1 aligns across 7 bases. The CDR3 coding sequence is TGTGCCATCAGCGTAGGGACAGACAATCAGCCCCAGCATTTT. Translated, it gives CAISVGTDNQPQHF.